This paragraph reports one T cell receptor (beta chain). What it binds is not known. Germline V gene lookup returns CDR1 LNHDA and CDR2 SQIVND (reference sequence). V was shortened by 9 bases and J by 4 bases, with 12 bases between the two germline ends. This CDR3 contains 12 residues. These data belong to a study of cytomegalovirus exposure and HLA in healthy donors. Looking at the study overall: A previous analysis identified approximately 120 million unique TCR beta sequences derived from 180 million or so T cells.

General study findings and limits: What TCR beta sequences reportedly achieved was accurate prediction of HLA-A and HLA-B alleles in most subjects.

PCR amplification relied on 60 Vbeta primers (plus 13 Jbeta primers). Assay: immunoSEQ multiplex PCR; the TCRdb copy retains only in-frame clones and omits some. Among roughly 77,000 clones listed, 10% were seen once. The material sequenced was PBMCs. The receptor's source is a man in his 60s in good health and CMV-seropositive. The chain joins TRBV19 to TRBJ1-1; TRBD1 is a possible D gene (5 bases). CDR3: CASLDRPTEAFF. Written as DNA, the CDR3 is TGTGCCAGCCTCGACAGACCCACTGAAGCTTTCTTT.